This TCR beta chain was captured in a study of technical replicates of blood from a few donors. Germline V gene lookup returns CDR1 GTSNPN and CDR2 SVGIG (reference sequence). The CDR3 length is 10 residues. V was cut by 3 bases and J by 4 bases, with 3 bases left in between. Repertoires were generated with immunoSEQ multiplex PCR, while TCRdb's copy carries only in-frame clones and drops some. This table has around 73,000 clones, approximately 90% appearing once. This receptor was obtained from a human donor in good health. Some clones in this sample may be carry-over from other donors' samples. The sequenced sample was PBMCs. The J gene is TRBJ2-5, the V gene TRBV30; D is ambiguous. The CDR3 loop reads CAWSRETQYF. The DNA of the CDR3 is TGTGCCTGGAGCCGAGAGACCCAGTACTTC. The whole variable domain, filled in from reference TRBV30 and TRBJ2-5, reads SQTIHQWPATLVQPVGSPLSLECTVEGTSNPNLYWYRQAAGRGLQLLFYSVGIGQISSEVPQNLSASRPQDRQFILSSKKLLLSDSGFYLCAWSRETQYFGPGTRLLVL.